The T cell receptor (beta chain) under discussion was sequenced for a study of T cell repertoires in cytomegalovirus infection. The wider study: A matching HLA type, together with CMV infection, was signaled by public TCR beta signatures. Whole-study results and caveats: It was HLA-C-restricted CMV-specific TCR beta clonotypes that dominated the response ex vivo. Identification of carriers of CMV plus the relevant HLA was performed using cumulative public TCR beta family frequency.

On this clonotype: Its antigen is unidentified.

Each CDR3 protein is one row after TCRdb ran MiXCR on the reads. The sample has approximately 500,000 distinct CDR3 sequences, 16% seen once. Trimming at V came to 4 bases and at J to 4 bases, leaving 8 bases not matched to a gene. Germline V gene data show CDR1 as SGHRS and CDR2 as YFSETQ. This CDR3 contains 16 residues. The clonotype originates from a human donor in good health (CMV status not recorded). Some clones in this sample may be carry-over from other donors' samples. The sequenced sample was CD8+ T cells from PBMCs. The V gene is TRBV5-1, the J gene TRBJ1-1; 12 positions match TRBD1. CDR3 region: CASSPWDRGPGTEAFF. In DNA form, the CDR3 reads TGCGCCAGCAGCCCCTGGGACAGGGGGCCGGGCACTGAAGCTTTCTTT.